These T cell receptor beta chains were read from a single sample in a study of T cells expressing NK-cell markers. TCRdb reprocessed the 5' RACE reads, keeping one entry per CDR3 protein, no DNA. This sample's clone table lists 200,000 to 300,000 distinct CDR3 sequences. The sequenced sample was blood T cells: a sorted CD56 or NKG2C T cell subset, CD4+ or CD8+ T cells, or bulk PBMC T cells (not recorded which). These TCRs come from a man between 18 and 29 years old in good health. Both conserved end residues are part of each CDR3.

j_call v_call cdr3_aa
TRBJ2-1 TRBV7-2 CASSLDGLVREQFF
TRBJ2-7 TRBV6-2/TRBV6-3 CASSYGTGRHEQYF
TRBJ2-3 TRBV6-2/TRBV6-3 CASSYSIGLRSTDTQYF
TRBJ2-3 TRBV5-4 CASSLSGRLGDTQYF
TRBJ2-3 TRBV20-1 CSARAMGLASTDTQYF
TRBJ1-4 TRBV19 CASSSREGNEKLFF
TRBJ2-7 TRBV20-1 CSARTSSEQYF
TRBJ2-7 TRBV12-3/TRBV12-4 CASSLSGGYHEQYF
TRBJ2-3 TRBV5-1 CASMAGLSPDTQYF
TRBJ2-7 TRBV3-1 CASSPGTWAYEQYF
TRBJ2-1 TRBV12-3/TRBV12-4 CASSHSGRHNEQFF
TRBJ1-1 TRBV20-1 CSASRGRMNTEAFF
TRBJ2-3 TRBV29-1 CSVARERGTDTQYF
TRBJ2-5 TRBV10-3 CAISETYLRLAGAETQYF
TRBJ2-5 TRBV20-1 CSASSGTGGETQYF
TRBJ1-1 TRBV6-2/TRBV6-3 CASSVSWGEAFF
TRBJ2-3 TRBV27 CASIGREGTDTQYF
TRBJ1-5 TRBV7-2 CASSLRTHDSVPQHF
TRBJ1-6 TRBV12-3/TRBV12-4 CASSLQGMSPLHF
TRBJ2-3 TRBV11-1 CASSSWTGADTQYF
TRBJ2-1 TRBV6-1 CASRAASGRTPNEQFF
TRBJ1-1 TRBV6-5 CASSFSGQGAQGAFF
TRBJ2-1 TRBV12-3/TRBV12-4 CASMETAYNEQFF
TRBJ2-5 TRBV2 CASIRETGETQYF